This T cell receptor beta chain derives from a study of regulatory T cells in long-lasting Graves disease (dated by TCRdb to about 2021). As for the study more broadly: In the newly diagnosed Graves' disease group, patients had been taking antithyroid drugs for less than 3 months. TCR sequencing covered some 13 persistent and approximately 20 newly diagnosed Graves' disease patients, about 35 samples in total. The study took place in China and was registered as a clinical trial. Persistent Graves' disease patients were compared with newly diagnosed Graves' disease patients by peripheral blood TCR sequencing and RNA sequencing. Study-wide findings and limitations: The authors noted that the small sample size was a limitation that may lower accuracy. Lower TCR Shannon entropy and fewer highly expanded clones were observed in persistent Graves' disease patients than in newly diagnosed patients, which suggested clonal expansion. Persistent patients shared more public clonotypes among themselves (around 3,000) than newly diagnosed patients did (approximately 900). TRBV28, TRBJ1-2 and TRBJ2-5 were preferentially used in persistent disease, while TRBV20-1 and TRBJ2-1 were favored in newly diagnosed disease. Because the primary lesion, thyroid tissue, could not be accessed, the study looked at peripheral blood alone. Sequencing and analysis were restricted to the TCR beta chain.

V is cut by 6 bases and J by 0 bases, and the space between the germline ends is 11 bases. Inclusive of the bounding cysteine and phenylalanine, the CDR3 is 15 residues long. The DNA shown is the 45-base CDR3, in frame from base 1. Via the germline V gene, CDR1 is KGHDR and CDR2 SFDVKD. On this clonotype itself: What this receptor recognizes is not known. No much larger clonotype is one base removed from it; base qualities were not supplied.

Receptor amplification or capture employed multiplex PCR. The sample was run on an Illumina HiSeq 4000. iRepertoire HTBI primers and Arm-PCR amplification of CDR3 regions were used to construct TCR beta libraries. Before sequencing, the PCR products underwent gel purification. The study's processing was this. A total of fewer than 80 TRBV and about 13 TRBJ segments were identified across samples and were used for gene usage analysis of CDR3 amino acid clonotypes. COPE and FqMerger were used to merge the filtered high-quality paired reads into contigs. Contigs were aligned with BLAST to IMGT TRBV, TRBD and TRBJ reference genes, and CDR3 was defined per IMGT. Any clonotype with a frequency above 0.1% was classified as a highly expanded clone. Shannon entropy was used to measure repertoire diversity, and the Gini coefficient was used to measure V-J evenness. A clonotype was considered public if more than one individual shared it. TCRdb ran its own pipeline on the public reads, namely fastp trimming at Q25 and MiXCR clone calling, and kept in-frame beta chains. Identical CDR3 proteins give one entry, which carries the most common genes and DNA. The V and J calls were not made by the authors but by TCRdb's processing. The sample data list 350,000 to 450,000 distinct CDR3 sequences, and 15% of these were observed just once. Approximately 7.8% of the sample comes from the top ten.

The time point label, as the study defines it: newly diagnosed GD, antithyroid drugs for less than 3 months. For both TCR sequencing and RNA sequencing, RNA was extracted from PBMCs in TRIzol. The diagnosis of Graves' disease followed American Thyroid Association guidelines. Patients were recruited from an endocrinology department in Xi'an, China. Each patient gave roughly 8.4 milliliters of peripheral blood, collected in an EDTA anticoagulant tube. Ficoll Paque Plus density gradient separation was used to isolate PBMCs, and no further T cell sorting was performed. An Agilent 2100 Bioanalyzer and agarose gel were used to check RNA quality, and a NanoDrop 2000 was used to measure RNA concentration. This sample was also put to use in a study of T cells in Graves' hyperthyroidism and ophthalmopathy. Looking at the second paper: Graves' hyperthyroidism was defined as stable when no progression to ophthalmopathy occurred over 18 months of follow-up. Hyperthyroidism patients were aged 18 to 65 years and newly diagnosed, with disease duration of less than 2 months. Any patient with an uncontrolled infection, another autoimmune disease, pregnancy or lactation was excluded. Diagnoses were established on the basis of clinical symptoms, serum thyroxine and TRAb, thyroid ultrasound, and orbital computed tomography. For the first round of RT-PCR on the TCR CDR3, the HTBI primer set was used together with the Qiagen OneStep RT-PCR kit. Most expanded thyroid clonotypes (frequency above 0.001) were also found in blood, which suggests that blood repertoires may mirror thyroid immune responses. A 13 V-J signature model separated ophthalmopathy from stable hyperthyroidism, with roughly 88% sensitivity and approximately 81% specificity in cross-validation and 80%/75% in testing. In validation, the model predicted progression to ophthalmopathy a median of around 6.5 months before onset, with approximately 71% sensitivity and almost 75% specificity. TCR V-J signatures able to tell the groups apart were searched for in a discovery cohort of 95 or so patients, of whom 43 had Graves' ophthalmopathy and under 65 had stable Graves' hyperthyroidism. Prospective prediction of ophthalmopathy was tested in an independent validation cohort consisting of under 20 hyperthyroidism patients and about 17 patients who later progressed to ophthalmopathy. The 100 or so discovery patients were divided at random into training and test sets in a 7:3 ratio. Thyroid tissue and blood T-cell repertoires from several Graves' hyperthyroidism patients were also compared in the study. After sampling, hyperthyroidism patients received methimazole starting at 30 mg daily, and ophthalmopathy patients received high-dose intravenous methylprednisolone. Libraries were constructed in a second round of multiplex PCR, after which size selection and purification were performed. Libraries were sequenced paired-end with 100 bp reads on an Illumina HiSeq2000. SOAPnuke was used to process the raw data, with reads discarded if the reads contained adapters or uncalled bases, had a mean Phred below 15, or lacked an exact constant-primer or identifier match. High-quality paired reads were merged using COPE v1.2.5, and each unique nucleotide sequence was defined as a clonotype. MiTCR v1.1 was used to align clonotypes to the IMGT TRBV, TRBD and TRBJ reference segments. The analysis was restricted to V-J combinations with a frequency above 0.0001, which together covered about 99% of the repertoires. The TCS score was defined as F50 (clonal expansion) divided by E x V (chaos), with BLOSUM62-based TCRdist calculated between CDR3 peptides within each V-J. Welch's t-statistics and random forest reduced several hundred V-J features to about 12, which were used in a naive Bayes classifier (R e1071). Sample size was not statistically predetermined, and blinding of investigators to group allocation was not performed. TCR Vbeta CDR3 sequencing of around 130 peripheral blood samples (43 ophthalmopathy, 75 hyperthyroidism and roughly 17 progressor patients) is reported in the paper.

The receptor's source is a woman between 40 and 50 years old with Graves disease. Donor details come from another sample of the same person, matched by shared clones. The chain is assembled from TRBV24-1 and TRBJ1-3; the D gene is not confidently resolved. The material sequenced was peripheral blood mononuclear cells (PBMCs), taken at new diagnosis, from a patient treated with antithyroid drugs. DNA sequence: TGTGCCACCAGTTCGGGTCCTTCCTCTGGAAACACCATATATTTT. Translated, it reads CATSSGPSSGNTIYF.